One and the same sample provided the 18 T cell receptor beta chains below, sequenced in a study of breast tumors, draining lymph nodes, adjacent tissues. In TCRdb, the multiplex PCR reads were re-called with MiXCR into one record per CDR3 protein. The table has approximately 90,000 distinct CDR3 sequences, around 29% seen once; the top ten hold 8.1%. Axillary draining lymph nodes of breast cancer patients supplied the node samples. Material: axillary lymph node tissue. These receptors came from a female donor with breast cancer. Some clones in this sample may be carry-over from other donors' samples.

This clonotype was found many times. The gene calls are TRBV6-6 and TRBJ2-5; no definite D call. V was shortened by 6 bases and J by 5 bases, with 16 bases between the two germline ends. The germline CDR1 and CDR2 sequences are MNHNY and SVGAGI (reference sequence). The CDR3 extends over 14 amino acids. CDR3 in amino acids: CASRSGPVGETQYF. The CDR3, as DNA: TGTGCCAGCAGATCAGGACCCGTAGGGGAGACCCAGTACTTC.

This rearrangement joins TRBV5-1 to TRBJ2-1; the match to TRBD2 covers 13 bases. The ends lost 2 bases at V and 3 bases at J; junction bases unmatched: 5. CDR3 length: 17 amino acids. Germline V gives CDR1 SGHRS, CDR2 YFSETQ. DNA for the CDR3: TGCGCCAGCAGCTTCGGACTAGCGGGAGTCAGCTACAATGAGCAGTTCTTC. Translated: CASSFGLAGVSYNEQFF.

This clonotype was picked up many times. The gene calls are TRBV7-2 and TRBJ2-7; no definite D call. V lost 0 bases to trimming and J lost 7 bases, with 7 bases between them. CDR1 is SGHTA, CDR2 FQGNSA, per germline. The CDR3 is made up of 12 amino acids. CDR3 in amino acids: CASSLAVGEQYF. Written as DNA, the CDR3 is TGTGCCAGCAGCTTAGCGGTAGGGGAGCAGTACTTC.

As for this clonotype: Being one base from a much bigger clone, this may be a read error. This chain uses TRBV19 with TRBJ2-4; 15 bases line up with TRBD2. The CDR3 is 18 amino acids. V shed 6 bases and J 3 bases; nucleotides not matched to a gene: 9. Germline V lookup: CDR1 LNHDA, CDR2 SQIVND (reference sequence). The CDR3, as DNA: TGTGCCAGTAGGCCGGGACTAGCGGGAGGATTGGGCAAAAACATTCAGTACTTC. As protein: CASRPGLAGGLGKNIQYF.

This clonotype was detected many times. The chain uses TRBV19 and TRBJ2-2; maybe TRBD2 (5 bases). The CDR3 extends over 15 amino acids. CDR1 is LNHDA and CDR2 is SQIVND in the germline V gene (reference sequence). With 3 bases removed from V and 6 bases from J, the gap between germline ends came to 14 bases. The CDR3 protein is CASSIGAGYSGELFF. CDR3 sequence (DNA): TGTGCCAGTAGTATCGGTGCGGGCTACTCCGGGGAGCTGTTTTTT.

This clonotype showed up just a few times. The gene calls are TRBV25-1 and TRBJ1-1; the D is unclear. V was shortened by 6 bases and J by 0 bases, with 8 bases between the two germline ends. Germline V CDR1 and CDR2: MGHDK, SYGVNS. This CDR3 has 13 residues. This chain's CDR3 is CASSNGVNTEAFF. The CDR3 region has the DNA TGTGCCAGCAGCAACGGGGTGAACACTGAAGCTTTCTTT.

Turning to this clonotype: A read error may produce the germline difference seen at one junction end. The chain links TRBV6-6 to TRBJ2-1, with D perhaps being TRBD1 or TRBD2 (5 bases each). Germline-derived CDR1 and CDR2 are MNHNY and SVGAGI (reference sequence). This CDR3 spans 14 amino acids. The CDR3 DNA reads TGTGCCATCAGTCCCGGGGCAACCAGGGATGAGCAGTTCTTC. Translation gives CAISPGATRDEQFF.

This clonotype was seen at least ten times. V usage is TRBV4-1 and J usage is TRBJ2-1; the D call may be TRBD1 or TRBD2 (5 bases each). Trimming took 1 base from V and 6 from J, leaving 13 bases between them. CDR3 size: 15 residues. The V gene's germline CDR1 is MGHRA and CDR2 YSYEKL. The CDR3 sequence is CASSQAGTSGNEQFF. Here the CDR3 DNA reads TGCGCCAGCAGCCAAGCGGGGACGAGTGGCAATGAGCAGTTCTTC.

This clonotype was picked up many times. One end of the junction does not line up with germline, which may come from a read error. The gene calls are TRBV6-5 and TRBJ2-3, with a weak D call TRBD2 (5 bases). Germline V lookup: CDR1 MNHEY, CDR2 SVGAGI. The CDR3 runs to 14 residues. This CDR3 is CASSHSMRADTQYF. The CDR3 DNA is TGTGCCAGCAGTCACTCGATGAGGGCAGATACGCAGTATTTT.

This clonotype appeared a few times. This sequence may be a read error, since a much larger clone differs from it by one base. V and J are TRBV6-2 or TRBV6-3 and TRBJ2-1; 8 positions match TRBD2. The CDR3 has 12 residues. CDR1 is MNHEY and CDR2 is SVGEGT in the germline V gene. CDR3 loop: CACSRTSFEQFF. DNA for the CDR3: TGTGCCTGCAGTCGGACTAGCTTTGAGCAGTTCTTC.

This clonotype qualifies as medium-sized. The genes are TRBV29-1 and TRBJ2-5; D is uncertain. Germline V gene data show CDR1 as SQVTM and CDR2 as ANQGSEA. The CDR3 contains 12 residues. The V gene lost 4 bases and the J gene lost 5 bases, with 11 bases spanning the gap. This CDR3 is CSVVENKETQYF. CDR3 nucleotides: TGCAGCGTTGTAGAAAACAAGGAGACCCAGTACTTC.

This clonotype has at least ten counts. V is TRBV2 and J is TRBJ1-3; tentative D call: TRBD1 (5 bases). With 6 bases removed from V and 0 bases from J, the gap between germline ends came to 15 bases. Germline V CDR1 and CDR2: SNHLY, FYNNEI. The CDR3 runs 16 residues. The CDR3 spells CASSPPGLSSGNTIYF. As DNA, the CDR3 is TGTGCCAGCAGCCCCCCAGGGTTGAGCTCTGGAAACACCATATATTTT.

This clonotype has ten or more counts. The CDR3 DNA follows: TGTGCCAGCAGCTTAGGAGGGGCGGGAGGGCCGGGTGAGCAGTTCTTC. This translates into CASSLGGAGGPGEQFF. The chain recombines TRBV7-6 with TRBJ2-1; TRBD2 matches at 9 bases. This CDR3 has 16 residues. The germline V gene encodes CDR1 SGHVS and CDR2 FNYEAQ. With V trimmed by 1 base and J by 9 bases, 10 bases remained unmatched.

The J gene is TRBJ1-1, the V gene TRBV6-4; 8 nucleotides line up with TRBD1. Germline assignment: CDR1 MRHNA and CDR2 SNTAGT. Trimming took 3 bases from V and 0 from J; bases not matched to a gene: 6. There are 16 residues in the CDR3. This CDR3 is CASSDDRGFVNTEAFF. CDR3 sequence (DNA): TGTGCCAGCAGTGATGACAGGGGCTTTGTGAACACTGAAGCTTTCTTT.

V is TRBV10-2 and J is TRBJ2-2, with 14 bases matching TRBD2. The V and J ends lost 6 bases and 4 bases, in that order; junction bases with no gene match: 7. In germline, CDR1 is WSHSY, CDR2 SAAADI. This CDR3 is built from 17 residues. The CDR3 sequence is CASRATGTSGSTGELFF. The CDR3 coding sequence is TGCGCCAGCAGAGCGACCGGGACTAGCGGGAGCACCGGGGAGCTGTTTTTT.

At least ten counts were recorded for this clonotype. The chain links TRBV5-1 to TRBJ2-3; D is tentatively TRBD1 or TRBD2 (5 bases each). Trimming removed 4 bases from V and 2 bases from J, with 14 bases in between. The CDR3 is 15 residues long. Germline V gene lookup returns CDR1 SGHRS and CDR2 YFSETQ. DNA for the CDR3: TGCGCCAGCAGCGGAAACGGGGCCCCCACAGATACGCAGTATTTT. Encoded protein: CASSGNGAPTDTQYF.

V gene TRBV30 combines with J gene TRBJ2-5; no reliable D call. The V and J ends lost 5 bases and 4 bases respectively, with 11 bases between them. CDR1 is GTSNPN and CDR2 is SVGIG in the germline V gene (reference sequence). The CDR3 consists of 12 residues. The CDR3 DNA follows: TGTGCCTGGGAGCGCATGATAGAGACCCAGTACTTC. It yields the protein CAWERMIETQYF.

CDR3 in amino acids: CSARGTSGRRETQYF. In DNA form, the CDR3 reads TGCAGTGCTAGGGGGACTAGCGGGAGGCGAGAGACCCAGTACTTC. The chain recombines TRBV20-1 with TRBJ2-5; the match to TRBD2 covers 15 bases. Per germline, CDR1 DFQATT and CDR2 SNEGSKA (reference sequence). The V segment lost 3 bases and the J segment 4 bases; nucleotides outside the gene matches: 3. The CDR3 is 15 residues long.